This entry describes one T cell receptor (beta chain). These data come from a study of T-cell reconstitution after alpha-beta-depleted transplantation in children. The V and J ends lost 3 bases and 4 bases respectively, with 9 bases between them. From germline, CDR1 is DFQATT and CDR2 SNEGSKA (reference sequence). The CDR3 has 12 residues. It was with unique molecular identifiers that the TCRbeta library was prepared. TCRdb ran MiXCR on the PCR reads and lists one entry per CDR3 protein. Among 200,000 to 250,000 distinct CDR3 sequences listed, 8% to 10% were seen once. This chain uses TRBV20-1 with TRBJ1-1; D is possibly TRBD1 (5 bases). The receptor was derived from a human donor who donated a stem cell graft to a child with acute lymphoblastic leukemia. Sequencing used PBMCs from the stem cell graft donor, obtained from the stem cell graft. CDR3 amino acids: CSASGGPTEAFF. The CDR3 nucleotides read TGCAGTGCTAGTGGGGGTCCCACTGAAGCTTTCTTT.